The text below deals with one T cell receptor (beta chain). The sample belongs to a study of human T cells and chemical hapten exposure. Trimming removed 4 bases at V and 4 bases at J, with 9 bases between. The CDR3 consists of 12 residues. From germline, CDR1 is DFQATT and CDR2 SNEGSKA (reference sequence). Sample time point: pre-sensitization, week 0. The treatment here: therapeutic diphenylcyclopropenone sensitization with weekly scalp DPC. TCRdb re-called the RACE reads through MiXCR, storing one row per CDR3 protein. The sample contains 300,000 to 400,000 distinct CDR3 sequences, about 5.1% of which appear only once.

The sample consisted of whole blood, taken in connection with sensitization to the hapten diphenylcyclopropenone (DPC). This TCR derives from a woman between 50 and 59 years old with alopecia areata. Some clones in this sample may be carry-over from other donors' samples. J is TRBJ2-3 and V is TRBV20-1; D ambiguous. CDR3 amino acids: CSANQPSDTQYF. The DNA for the CDR3 is TGCAGTGCTAATCAACCCTCAGATACGCAGTATTTT.